This is a list of T cell receptor beta chains from one sample in a study of cytomegalovirus exposure and HLA in healthy donors. Sequenced by immunoSEQ multiplex PCR; TCRdb stores in-frame clones only, minus some. The top ten clones hold about 1.4% of a sample with approximately 200,000 clones, around 83% of them seen once. The sample taken for sequencing was PBMCs. These TCRs come from a girl under 18 in good health and CMV-seronegative. CDR3s include the opening cysteine and the closing phenylalanine or tryptophan. D genes are given only for firm matches. Size is omitted from some rows. Given values are once, few, many or a class for expanded clones.

NA,TRBV6-5,TRBJ1-1,NA,CASSARGRATEAFF,TGTGCCAGCAGTGCAAGGGGGAGGGCCACTGAAGCTTTCTTT
NA,TRBV11-2,TRBJ1-5,NA,CASSLAENQPQHF,TGTGCCAGCAGCTTAGCTGAGAATCAGCCCCAGCATTTT
NA,TRBV10-1,TRBJ2-5,TRBD1,CASSESFNRGTETQYF,TGCGCCAGCAGTGAGTCTTTTAACAGGGGGACAGAGACCCAGTACTTC
NA,TRBV19,TRBJ1-5,TRBD1,CASSKPGQGANQPQHF,TGTGCCAGTAGTAAGCCGGGACAGGGAGCAAATCAGCCCCAGCATTTT
NA,TRBV28,TRBJ1-4,TRBD1,CASSRKQGALPTATNEKLFF,TGTGCCAGCAGTCGTAAGCAGGGGGCGCTCCCAACCGCAACTAATGAAAAACTGTTTTTT
NA,TRBV28,TRBJ2-6,NA,CASSRALSGANVLTF,TGTGCCAGCAGCCGCGCGCTTTCTGGGGCCAACGTCCTGACTTTC
NA,TRBV28,TRBJ1-1,TRBD1,CASSARTGVGAFF,TGTGCCAGCAGCGCCAGGACAGGGGTCGGAGCTTTCTTT
NA,TRBV5-4,TRBJ2-5,TRBD2,CASSPTSGGETQYF,TGTGCCAGCAGCCCAACTAGCGGGGGTGAGACCCAGTACTTC
NA,TRBV6-1,TRBJ2-4,NA,CASSGPRLAKNIQYF,TGTGCCAGCAGTGGACCTAGACTAGCCAAAAACATTCAGTACTTC
NA,TRBV5-6,TRBJ2-3,TRBD1,CASSITGAPITDTQYF,TGTGCCAGCAGCATTACAGGGGCTCCGATCACAGATACGCAGTATTTT
NA,TRBV5-6,TRBJ2-7,NA,CASSWSRGIHYEQYF,TGTGCCAGCAGCTGGTCCAGGGGAATCCACTACGAGCAGTACTTC
NA,TRBV2,TRBJ2-3,TRBD2,CASTGLAVITDTQYF,TGTGCCAGCACGGGACTAGCGGTGATCACAGATACGCAGTATTTT
NA,TRBV9,TRBJ2-1,NA,CASSVSTSRPKQFF,TGTGCCAGCAGCGTATCGACCTCCAGGCCTAAGCAGTTCTTC
NA,TRBV7-9,TRBJ2-2,NA,CASSLTQNTGELFF,TGTGCCAGCAGCTTAACACAGAACACCGGGGAGCTGTTTTTT
NA,TRBV28,TRBJ2-2,NA,CASSLYRRRSSGVYF,TGTGCCAGCAGTTTATATCGTCGCAGGTCCTCGGGAGTCTATTTT
NA,TRBV19,TRBJ2-3,TRBD1,CASSIDGGQFTDTQYF,TGTGCCAGTAGTATAGATGGGGGACAGTTTACAGATACGCAGTATTTT
NA,TRBV2,TRBJ2-5,TRBD1,CASGPGGTQYF,TGTGCCAGCGGACCAGGGGGGACCCAGTACTTC
NA,TRBV29-1,TRBJ2-1,TRBD1,CSAAPGQGRNEQFF,TGCAGCGCCGCCCCGGGACAGGGGAGGAATGAGCAGTTCTTC
NA,TRBV5-1,TRBJ2-3,NA,CASMSWSLGTDTQYF,TGCGCCAGCATGAGTTGGTCCCTGGGCACAGATACGCAGTATTTT
few,TRBV5-1,TRBJ2-1,TRBD2,CASSRDYYNEQFF,TGCGCCAGCAGCCGGGACTACTACAATGAGCAGTTCTTC
NA,TRBV6-1,TRBJ2-2,NA,CASSEFSGIAARGELFF,TGTGCCAGCAGTGAATTCTCTGGGATAGCGGCCAGAGGGGAGCTGTTTTTT
once,TRBV2,TRBJ2-6,NA,CASPRSTGSGANVLTF,TGTGCCAGCCCTAGGTCTACAGGGTCTGGGGCCAACGTCCTGACTTTC
NA,TRBV30,TRBJ2-7,NA,CAWSPSSSYEQYF,TGTGCCTGGAGTCCCTCATCCTCCTACGAGCAGTACTTC
NA,TRBV30,TRBJ1-5,NA,CAWRGVGQPQHF,TGTGCCTGGAGAGGGGTTGGTCAGCCCCAGCATTTT
NA,TRBV9,TRBJ1-6,NA,CASSVSTGYNSPLHF,TGTGCCAGCAGCGTTAGTACGGGCTATAATTCACCCCTCCACTTT
NA,TRBV28,TRBJ1-5,TRBD1,CASSFHRGGNQPQHF,TGTGCCAGCAGTTTCCACAGGGGTGGTAATCAGCCCCAGCATTTT
NA,TRBV30,TRBJ1-2,NA,CAWRGQGGYTF,TGTGCCTGGAGGGGCCAGGGGGGCTACACCTTC
NA,TRBV28,TRBJ2-7,TRBD2,CASLVASGTSNEQYF,TGTGCCAGCCTGGTGGCTTCCGGGACTAGTAACGAGCAGTACTTC
few,TRBV6-6,TRBJ2-2,NA,CASSASVNTGELFF,TGTGCCAGCAGTGCATCGGTAAACACCGGGGAGCTGTTTTTT
few,TRBV12-1,TRBJ1-2,NA,CPPQNNYGYTF,TGTCCTCCCCAGAATAACTATGGCTACACCTTC
NA,TRBV9,TRBJ1-1,TRBD1,CASSVSVGQGAAEAFF,TGTGCCAGCAGCGTTTCTGTGGGACAGGGGGCCGCGGAAGCTTTCTTT
NA,TRBV18,TRBJ1-1,TRBD1,CASSHRDRGSTEAFF,TGTGCCAGCTCCCACCGGGACAGGGGTTCAACTGAAGCTTTCTTT